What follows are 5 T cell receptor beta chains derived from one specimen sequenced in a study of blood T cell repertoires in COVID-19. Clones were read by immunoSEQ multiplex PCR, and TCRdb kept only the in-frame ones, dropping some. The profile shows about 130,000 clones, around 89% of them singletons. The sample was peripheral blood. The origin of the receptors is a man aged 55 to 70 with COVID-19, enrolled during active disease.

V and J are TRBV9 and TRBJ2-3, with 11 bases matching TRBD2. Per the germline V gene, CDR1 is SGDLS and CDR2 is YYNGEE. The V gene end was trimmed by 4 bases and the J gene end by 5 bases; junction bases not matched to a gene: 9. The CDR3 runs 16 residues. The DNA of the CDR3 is TGTGCCAGCAGCCCAAATAGCGGGGGGGCCAGAGATACGCAGTATTTT. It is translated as CASSPNSGGARDTQYF.

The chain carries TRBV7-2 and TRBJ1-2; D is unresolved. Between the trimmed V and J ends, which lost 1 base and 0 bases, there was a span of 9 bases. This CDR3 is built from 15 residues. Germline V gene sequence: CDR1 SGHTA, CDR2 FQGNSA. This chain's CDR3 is CASSLGSVPNYGYTF. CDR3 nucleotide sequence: TGTGCCAGCAGCTTAGGGTCAGTACCTAACTATGGCTACACCTTC.

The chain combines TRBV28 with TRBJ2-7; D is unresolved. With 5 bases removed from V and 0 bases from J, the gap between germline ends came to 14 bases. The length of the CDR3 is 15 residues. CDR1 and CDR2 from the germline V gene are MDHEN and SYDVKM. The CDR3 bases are TGTGCCAGCAGTCCAACCATAAGTAGCTCCTACGAGCAGTACTTC. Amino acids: CASSPTISSSYEQYF. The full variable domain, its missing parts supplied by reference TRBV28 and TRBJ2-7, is DVKVTQSSRYLVKRTGEKVFLECVQDMDHENMFWYRQDPGLGLRLIYFSYDVKMKEKGDIPEGYSVSREKKERFSLILESASTNQTSMYLCASSPTISSSYEQYFGPGTRLTVT.

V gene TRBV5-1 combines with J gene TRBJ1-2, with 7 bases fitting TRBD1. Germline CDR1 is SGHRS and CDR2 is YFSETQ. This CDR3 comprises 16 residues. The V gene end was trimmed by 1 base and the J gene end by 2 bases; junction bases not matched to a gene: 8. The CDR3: CASSLNPVGGNYGYTF. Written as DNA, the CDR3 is TGCGCCAGCAGCTTGAACCCTGTAGGGGGCAACTATGGCTACACCTTC.

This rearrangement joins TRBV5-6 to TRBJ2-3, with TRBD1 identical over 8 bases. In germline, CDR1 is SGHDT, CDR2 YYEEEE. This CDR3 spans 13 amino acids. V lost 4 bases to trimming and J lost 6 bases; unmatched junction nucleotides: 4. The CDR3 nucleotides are TGTGCCAGCAGCCGACAGGGGTCGGATACGCAGTATTTT. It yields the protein CASSRQGSDTQYF.